This T cell receptor beta chain appears in the sequencing data of a study of OX40 agonist ivuxolimab in advanced cancers. Study-level information: Ivuxolimab is an agonistic anti-OX40 (CD134) antibody, and patients were treated with it. Those enrolled were approximately 83% male, with a mean age of roughly 60 years and ages from about 20 to 90.

Sequenced by immunoSEQ multiplex PCR; TCRdb stores in-frame clones only, minus some. The sample consists of about 59,000 clones, approximately 94% of them appearing once. J was trimmed by 3 bases and V by 0 bases; bases with no gene match: 4. The CDR3 length is 15 residues. Germline CDR1 reads MNHNS; CDR2 reads SASEGT. The count of this clone is one. The chain carries TRBV6-1 and TRBJ1-2; 7 bases are a match to TRBD1. Here the sequenced sample was CD4+ or CD8+ T cells sorted from blood, taken in a trial of the OX40 agonist ivuxolimab. This clonotype was sampled from an adult with an advanced solid tumor such as melanoma, head and neck, liver or kidney cancer. This chain's CDR3 is CASSEAGTDHYGYTF. The DNA of the CDR3 is TGTGCCAGCAGTGAAGCGGGGACAGACCACTATGGCTACACCTTC.